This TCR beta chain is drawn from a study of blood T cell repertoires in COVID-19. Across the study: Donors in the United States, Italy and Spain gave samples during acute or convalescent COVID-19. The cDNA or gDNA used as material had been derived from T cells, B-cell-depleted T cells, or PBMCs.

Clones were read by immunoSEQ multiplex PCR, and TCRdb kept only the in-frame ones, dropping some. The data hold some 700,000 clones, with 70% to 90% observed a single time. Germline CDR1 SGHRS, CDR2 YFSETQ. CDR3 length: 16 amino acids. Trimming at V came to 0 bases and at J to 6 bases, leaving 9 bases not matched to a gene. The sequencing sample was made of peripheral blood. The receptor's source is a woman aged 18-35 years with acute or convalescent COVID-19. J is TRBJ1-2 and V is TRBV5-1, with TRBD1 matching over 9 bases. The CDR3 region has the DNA TGCGCCAGCAGCTTGGGCTACGGACAGGGGTCGGATGGCTACACCTTC. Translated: CASSLGYGQGSDGYTF.